This T cell receptor beta chain is from a study of blood T cell repertoires in COVID-19. As for the study in general: There were acute and convalescent COVID-19 samples, and they came from the United States, Italy and Spain. T cells, B-cell-depleted T cells, or PBMCs supplied cDNA or gDNA.

Adults between about 18 and 89 years of age took part from about two dozen US areas. Researchers sorted participants into cohorts using their self-reported clinical history. The repertoire was sequenced with immunoSEQ multiplex PCR; TCRdb's copy has only in-frame clones and lacks some. This sample yields roughly 260,000 clones, of which roughly 86% are seen a single time; approximately 2.4% belongs to the top ten. With 0 bases removed from V and 7 bases from J, the gap between germline ends came to 16 bases. The CDR3 consists of 16 residues. Germline V CDR1 and CDR2: ENHRY, SYGVKD. The receptor was derived from a woman in her late teens or twenties who had recovered from COVID-19. V is TRBV10-3 and J is TRBJ1-5, with D possibly being TRBD1 (5 bases). Material: PBMCs or T cells enriched from blood (not recorded which). In DNA form, the CDR3 reads TGTGCCATCAGTGAGTCGGGGGGGGTTGGGCCCCAGCCCCAGCATTTT. It codes for CAISESGGVGPQPQHF.